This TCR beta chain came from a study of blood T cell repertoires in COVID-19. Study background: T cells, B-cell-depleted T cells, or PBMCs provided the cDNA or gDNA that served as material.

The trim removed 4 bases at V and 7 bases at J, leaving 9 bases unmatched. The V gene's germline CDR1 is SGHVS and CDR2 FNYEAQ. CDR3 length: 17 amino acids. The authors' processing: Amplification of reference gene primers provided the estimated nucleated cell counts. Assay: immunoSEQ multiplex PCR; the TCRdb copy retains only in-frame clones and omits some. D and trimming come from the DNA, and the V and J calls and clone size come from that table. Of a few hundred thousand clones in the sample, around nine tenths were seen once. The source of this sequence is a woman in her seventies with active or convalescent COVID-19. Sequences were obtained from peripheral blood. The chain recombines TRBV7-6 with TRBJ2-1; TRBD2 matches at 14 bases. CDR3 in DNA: TGTGCCAGCAGCTCGAGAGGACTAGCGGGGGGAAAGAATGAGCAGTTCTTC. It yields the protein CASSSRGLAGGKNEQFF.